This T cell receptor (beta chain) was identified in a study of Graves' ophthalmopathy and Graves' hyperthyroidism. General study results and limits: Clonotypes were expanded in thyroid at above 0.001 frequency, and most also appeared in blood. With a specificity of roughly 72% and a sensitivity of about 71%, the model predicted ophthalmopathy progression.

A duration under 3 months, NOSPECS ≥4, CAS ≥3 and moderate-to-severe activity characterized the donors with ophthalmopathy. Fresh peripheral blood (approximately 9.2 ml) yielded the PBMCs. This clonotype was found a few times. No antigen is known for it. The authors amplified TCR beta CDR3 regions from RNA transcripts. Second-round multiplex PCR followed a first-round RT-PCR using HTBI primers. In TCRdb, the multiplex PCR reads were re-called with MiXCR into one record per CDR3 protein. Of around 670,000 distinct CDR3 sequences in the sample, 40% were seen once. The CDR3 length is 15 residues. Germline CDR1 MGHRA, CDR2 YSYEKL. Trimming shortened V by 1 base and J by 5 bases, and 12 bases separated the two germline ends.

Sequenced material: peripheral blood. The receptor's source is an adult man with Graves' ophthalmopathy. V usage is TRBV4-1 and J usage is TRBJ1-5; D is possibly TRBD1 (6 bases). The CDR3 DNA follows: TGCGCCAGCAGCCAAGCGGAACAGGGCCATCAGCCCCAGCATTTT. This codes for CASSQAEQGHQPQHF.